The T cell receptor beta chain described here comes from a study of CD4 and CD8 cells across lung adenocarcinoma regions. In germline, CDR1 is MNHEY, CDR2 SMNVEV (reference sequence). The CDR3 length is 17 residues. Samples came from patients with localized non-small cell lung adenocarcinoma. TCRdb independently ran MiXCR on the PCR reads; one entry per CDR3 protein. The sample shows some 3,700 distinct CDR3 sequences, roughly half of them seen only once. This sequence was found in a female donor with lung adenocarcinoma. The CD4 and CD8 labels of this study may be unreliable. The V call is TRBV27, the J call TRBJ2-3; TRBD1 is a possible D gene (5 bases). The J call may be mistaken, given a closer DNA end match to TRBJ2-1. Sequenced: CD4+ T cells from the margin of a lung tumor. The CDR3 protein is CASSVGVQDVCSDEQFF. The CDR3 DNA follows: TGTGCCAGCAGCGTAGGCGTACAGGATGTTTGCTCAGATGAGCAGTTCTTC.